Given below is one T cell receptor beta chain in context. The data were obtained in a study of CD8 T cells in Susac syndrome. TEMRA cells were FACS-enriched, while CD8+ and CD4+ T cells were negatively isolated. The CDR3 spans 13 residues. Trimming removed 10 bases at V and 0 bases at J, with 9 bases between. Germline CDR1 and CDR2: KGHDR and SFDVKD. The RNA input was about 0.5 to 1 ug, and it was reverse transcribed with random hexamers. Amplification of TCR beta CDR3 used immunoSEQ multiplex PCR across 54 Vbeta and 13 Jbeta. Using its own MiXCR run on the immunoSEQ multiplex PCR reads, TCRdb lists one record per CDR3 protein. The sample lists hundreds of thousands of distinct CDR3 sequences; approximately 92% were seen once.

The TCR originated in a human donor with multiple sclerosis. Sample: CD4+ T cells from PBMCs. The chain links TRBV24-1 to TRBJ2-1; D gene unclear. The CDR3 reads CATEPSSYNEQFF. The DNA for the CDR3 is TGTGCCACTGAACCTAGCTCCTACAATGAGCAGTTCTTC.